This is a list of T cell receptor beta chains from one sample in a study of blood T cell repertoires in COVID-19. Clones were read by immunoSEQ multiplex PCR, and TCRdb kept only the in-frame ones, dropping some. This table holds 140,000 to 150,000 clones, 87% found once. Sequenced: PBMCs or T cells enriched from blood (not recorded which). Receptor source: a man aged 60 to 75 who had recovered from COVID-19. Each CDR3 is given with its conserved first and last residue. A D gene is named only where the DNA matches it firmly. Expanded clones get a size class; other rows say once, few or many, or leave the size out.

cdr3_nt: TGTGCCAGCAGTTATGGGGGCGGTCAGCCCCAGCATTTT
cdr3_aa: CASSYGGGQPQHF
j_call: TRBJ1-5
v_call: TRBV7-6
clone_size: .
d_call: .

cdr3_nt: TGTGCCAGCAGCTTATACGGGGGAGCTAATGAAAAACTGTTTTTT
cdr3_aa: CASSLYGGANEKLFF
j_call: TRBJ1-4
v_call: TRBV7-9
clone_size: once
d_call: .

cdr3_nt: TGTGCCTGGAGTAGCAGGGGTGACCCACCCCTCCACTTT
cdr3_aa: CAWSSRGDPPLHF
j_call: TRBJ1-6
v_call: TRBV30
clone_size: .
d_call: .

cdr3_nt: TGTGCCAGCAGTTTGGGTGGGGGGGGCACTGAAGCTTTCTTT
cdr3_aa: CASSLGGGGTEAFF
j_call: TRBJ1-1
v_call: TRBV28
clone_size: .
d_call: .

cdr3_nt: TGCAGCGCCTTAAGGGAGGTTGGCTACACCTTC
cdr3_aa: CSALREVGYTF
j_call: TRBJ1-2
v_call: TRBV29-1
clone_size: .
d_call: .

cdr3_nt: TGTGCCAGCAGCCTTGGAGGTTTAGATACGCAGTATTTT
cdr3_aa: CASSLGGLDTQYF
j_call: TRBJ2-3
v_call: TRBV3-1/TRBV3-2
clone_size: .
d_call: .

cdr3_nt: TGTGCCAGCAGCAACAGGGTGGGGCGGTACGAGCAGTACTTC
cdr3_aa: CASSNRVGRYEQYF
j_call: TRBJ2-7
v_call: TRBV28
clone_size: .
d_call: .

cdr3_nt: TGTGCCAGTCTAAGGGGGGGACTTAAAGAGACCCAGTACTTC
cdr3_aa: CASLRGGLKETQYF
j_call: TRBJ2-5
v_call: TRBV7-2
clone_size: .
d_call: .

cdr3_nt: TGTGCCACCAGTGATCATCAGGGGGCGGGACAGCCCCAGCATTTT
cdr3_aa: CATSDHQGAGQPQHF
j_call: TRBJ1-5
v_call: TRBV24-1
clone_size: .
d_call: TRBD1

cdr3_nt: TGTGCCAGTGGAAAGACAGCAACTAATGAAAAACTGTTTTTT
cdr3_aa: CASGKTATNEKLFF
j_call: TRBJ1-4
v_call: TRBV19
clone_size: .
d_call: .

cdr3_nt: TGTGCCAGCAGCTTAGGGTCTAGCGGGAGGCCAAGCACAGATACGCAGTATTTT
cdr3_aa: CASSLGSSGRPSTDTQYF
j_call: TRBJ2-3
v_call: TRBV7-9
clone_size: .
d_call: TRBD2

cdr3_nt: TGTGCCAGCAGCTTTCGGTCGGAGCAGTACTTC
cdr3_aa: CASSFRSEQYF
j_call: TRBJ2-7
v_call: TRBV13
clone_size: .
d_call: .

cdr3_nt: TGTGCCAGCAGTTTATCAGGGCTATCTAATGAAAAACTGTTTTTT
cdr3_aa: CASSLSGLSNEKLFF
j_call: TRBJ1-4
v_call: TRBV28
clone_size: .
d_call: .

cdr3_nt: TGTGCCAGCAGTTTAGAGGGGTCCTACGAGCAGTACTTC
cdr3_aa: CASSLEGSYEQYF
j_call: TRBJ2-7
v_call: TRBV12-3/TRBV12-4
clone_size: few
d_call: .

cdr3_nt: TGTGCCAGTAGTCGGGGTGGGAGCAATCAGCCCCAGCATTTT
cdr3_aa: CASSRGGSNQPQHF
j_call: TRBJ1-5
v_call: TRBV19
clone_size: .
d_call: .

cdr3_nt: TGCGCCAGCAGCTTGGGGGCCAATCAGGGACTCCGGGAGACCCAGTACTTC
cdr3_aa: CASSLGANQGLRETQYF
j_call: TRBJ2-5
v_call: TRBV5-1
clone_size: .
d_call: .